This is a list of T cell receptor beta chains from one sample in a study of shared clonotypes between healthy human individuals. TCRdb's copy holds only in-frame clones and misses some; the assay was immunoSEQ multiplex PCR. The table has 950,000 to 1,100,000 clones, around three quarters seen once. The specimen sequenced was memory CD4+ T cells from PBMCs. The receptors here all came from a man younger than 30 in good health. Some clones in this sample may be carry-over from other donors' samples. Both conserved end residues are part of each CDR3. Fields, in order: D gene, clone size, J gene, V gene, CDR3 DNA, CDR3 protein. D genes are given only for firm matches. The size of a clone is reported for some rows only, either as once, few or many, or as a class for expanded clones.

TRBD1,NA,TRBJ2-3,TRBV7-6,TGTGCCAGCAGCCCTACAGGGGGCCCTAGCACAGATACGCAGTATTTT,CASSPTGGPSTDTQYF
NA,NA,TRBJ1-3,TRBV6-1,TGTGCCAGCAGTGAAGTATTGTCAGATCTTTCTGGAAACACCATATATTTT,CASSEVLSDLSGNTIYF
NA,NA,TRBJ1-4,TRBV6-6,TGTGCCAGCAGCCTACAGGGACTTAATGAAAAACTGTTTTTT,CASSLQGLNEKLFF
TRBD1,NA,TRBJ2-7,TRBV9,TGTGCCAGCAGCGTCGGGGACAGGGAATACGAGCAGTACTTC,CASSVGDREYEQYF
NA,many,TRBJ2-7,TRBV7-2,TGTGCCAGCAGCTTATACGCCGGACCCTCCTACGAGCAGTACTTC,CASSLYAGPSYEQYF
NA,once,TRBJ1-1,TRBV28,TGTGCCAGCAGTCTCCGGAAGGGCACTGAAGCTTTCTTT,CASSLRKGTEAFF
TRBD1,NA,TRBJ2-1,TRBV27,TGTGCCAGCAGTTCCGACAGGGCAGGGGTTCGGGGCAATGAGCAGTTCTTC,CASSSDRAGVRGNEQFF
NA,NA,TRBJ1-1,TRBV6-1,TGTGCCAGCAGTGAAGGTAGTGGAAGCCTGAACACTGAAGCTTTCTTT,CASSEGSGSLNTEAFF
NA,NA,TRBJ2-1,TRBV5-1,TGCGCCAGCAGCTTAGGGGTGGGCTCCTACAATGAGCAGTTCTTC,CASSLGVGSYNEQFF
NA,NA,TRBJ2-7,TRBV5-1,TGCGCCAGCAGCTTGACGAGGGGGGGCGCCTACGAGCAGTACTTC,CASSLTRGGAYEQYF
NA,NA,TRBJ2-5,TRBV7-8,TGTGCCAGCAACCTACAGGGCCAAGAGACCCAGTACTTC,CASNLQGQETQYF
TRBD2,NA,TRBJ2-5,TRBV11-3,TGTGCCAGCAGCAAACGAGGACTAGTGGAGGAGACCCAGTACTTC,CASSKRGLVEETQYF
NA,NA,TRBJ1-2,TRBV19,TGTGCCAGTAGTATAGTTAGCAGTTCTAACTATGGCTACACCTTC,CASSIVSSSNYGYTF
NA,NA,TRBJ1-1,TRBV6-1,TGTGCCAGCAGTGGATACGCTGAAGCTTTCTTT,CASSGYAEAFF
NA,NA,TRBJ1-5,TRBV7-8,TGTGCCAGCAGCTTAGCGGCGGATCAGCCCCAGCATTTT,CASSLAADQPQHF
NA,NA,TRBJ1-2,TRBV2,TGTGCCAGCAGCACAACGGAGGAAGGTGCCCACGGCTACACCTTC,CASSTTEEGAHGYTF
TRBD1,NA,TRBJ2-2,TRBV30,TGTGCAAAAAGGACAGGGGCGGCCGGGGAGCTGTTTTTT,CAKRTGAAGELFF
TRBD1,NA,TRBJ1-2,TRBV5-4,TGTGCCAGCAGCTTGCCGGGACAGGGGGCGCGGGGCTACACCTTC,CASSLPGQGARGYTF
NA,NA,TRBJ1-1,TRBV12-5,TGTGCTAGTGGGGCGGAGGAAGGGACTGAAGCTTTCTTT,CASGAEEGTEAFF
TRBD1,NA,TRBJ1-2,TRBV28,TGTGCCAGCAGTTTACGGGACAGATATGGCTACACCTTC,CASSLRDRYGYTF
NA,NA,TRBJ2-2,TRBV6-6,TGTGCCAGCAGGGTACAGGCAGCTACCGGGGAGCTGTTTTTT,CASRVQAATGELFF
NA,NA,TRBJ1-2,TRBV6-5,TGTGCCAGTGCTACGGGCGTTGGGGGCTACACCTTC,CASATGVGGYTF
NA,NA,TRBJ2-6,TRBV5-1,TGCGCCAGCAGCTTAACAGGCTCTGGGGCCAACGTCCTGACTTTC,CASSLTGSGANVLTF
NA,NA,TRBJ1-1,TRBV2,TGTGCCAGCAGGTTGACCGCTGCGGGTGAAGCTTTCTTT,CASRLTAAGEAFF
TRBD1,NA,TRBJ2-1,TRBV7-9,TGTGCCAGCAGCTTGGGGACAGCAAACAATGAGCAGTTCTTC,CASSLGTANNEQFF
TRBD2,few,TRBJ2-3,TRBV4-2,TGTGCTACGAGGCTAGCGGGAGTAAAAGATACGCAGTATTTT,CATRLAGVKDTQYF
NA,NA,TRBJ1-5,TRBV2,TGTGCCAGCAGAGCCTTCACAGGGTTGAGCAATCAGCCCCAGCATTTT,CASRAFTGLSNQPQHF
NA,NA,TRBJ1-5,TRBV5-1,TGCGCCAGCAGCTTGGTGGGGGGTGAGGGTCAGCCCCAGCATTTT,CASSLVGGEGQPQHF
TRBD1,NA,TRBJ1-2,TRBV2,TGTGCCAGCAGTAGACAGGGGGCGAGGTATGGCTACACCTTC,CASSRQGARYGYTF
TRBD1,once,TRBJ2-7,TRBV11-2,TGTGCCAGCAGCACTGGGACAGGGGCCCGATACGAGCAGTACTTC,CASSTGTGARYEQYF
NA,NA,TRBJ1-6,TRBV2,TGTGCCAGCAGTGAAGCCAGGGTTTCACCCCTCCACTTT,CASSEARVSPLHF
NA,NA,TRBJ1-1,TRBV5-1,TGCGCCAGCAGCTTGGGAGCGGCTGACACTGAAGCTTTCTTT,CASSLGAADTEAFF
NA,NA,TRBJ2-7,TRBV7-3,TGTGCCAGCAGCTCTGGAAATTCCTACGAGCAGTACTTC,CASSSGNSYEQYF
TRBD2,NA,TRBJ2-7,TRBV5-4,TGTGCCAGCAGCGTATATAGCGGGTCGCAGTACTTC,CASSVYSGSQYF
TRBD2,NA,TRBJ2-1,TRBV6-6,TGTGCCAGCTCTGGGCTGGTCAGGACTAGTGGGAATGAGCAGTTCTTC,CASSGLVRTSGNEQFF
NA,NA,TRBJ2-2,TRBV28,TGTGCCAGCTGGCAGACGAACACCGGGGAGCTGTTTTTT,CASWQTNTGELFF
NA,NA,TRBJ2-7,TRBV7-2,TGTGCCAGCAGCCAAGCCGGGACGGAGAACTACGAGCAGTACTTC,CASSQAGTENYEQYF
NA,NA,TRBJ1-5,TRBV2,TGTGCCAGCAGTACAGGGAGAGGAACGCAGCCCCAGCATTTT,CASSTGRGTQPQHF
NA,NA,TRBJ1-4,TRBV27,TGTGCCAGCAGTTCACAGGGAAGCGCCGAAAAACTGTTTTTT,CASSSQGSAEKLFF
NA,NA,TRBJ1-2,TRBV4-3,TGCGCCAGCAGCCAGGTTAGGTCTAGCTCGAACTATGGCTACACCTTC,CASSQVRSSSNYGYTF
NA,NA,TRBJ2-7,TRBV9,TGTGCCAGCAGCGAAGGGGGACACTCGAACTACGAGCAGTACTTC,CASSEGGHSNYEQYF
NA,NA,TRBJ2-7,TRBV4-2,TGTGCCAGCAGCCAAGTTTCAGAGGACGAGCAGTACTTC,CASSQVSEDEQYF
NA,few,TRBJ2-3,TRBV7-9,TGTGCCAGCAGCCAAACCAGTACGCAGTATTTT,CASSQTSTQYF
NA,NA,TRBJ2-7,TRBV6-6,TGTGCCAGCAGTTTTTGGACCCAGACGGGCGAGCAGTACTTC,CASSFWTQTGEQYF
TRBD2,NA,TRBJ2-2,TRBV9,TGTGCCAGCAGCGTAGGCGGGAGGGTGAACACCGGGGAGCTGTTTTTT,CASSVGGRVNTGELFF
NA,NA,TRBJ1-2,TRBV5-6,TGTGCCAGCAGCTTGGGACCGGGACGGTCGGACTATGGCTACACCTTC,CASSLGPGRSDYGYTF
TRBD1,NA,TRBJ1-5,TRBV18,TGTGCCAGCTCAGCATACAGGGGTATGGGCAATCAGCCCCAGCATTTT,CASSAYRGMGNQPQHF
NA,once,TRBJ2-7,TRBV6-6,TGTGCCAGCAGTTACTCCGGGACCTCCTACGAGCAGTACTTC,CASSYSGTSYEQYF
NA,NA,TRBJ2-7,TRBV18,TGTGCCAGCTCCTTCATCTTGGGGGACGAGCAGTACTTC,CASSFILGDEQYF
NA,NA,TRBJ1-1,TRBV27,TGTGCCAGCAGTTTATGGGGGAGGGCTTTCTTT,CASSLWGRAFF
NA,few,TRBJ2-7,TRBV14,TGTGCCAGCAGCCACACAGCTACTTACGAGCAGTACTTC,CASSHTATYEQYF
NA,NA,TRBJ1-5,TRBV28,TGTGCCAGCAGTTTAGGAGGGGGTAACCGTCAGCCCCAGCATTTT,CASSLGGGNRQPQHF
NA,many,TRBJ1-3,TRBV4-2,TGTGCCAGCAGCCAGGATTTAGGGGGACCTGGAAACACCATATATTTT,CASSQDLGGPGNTIYF
NA,NA,TRBJ2-2,TRBV6-6,TGTGCCAGCAGTCACAGACTTAACACCGGGGAGCTGTTTTTT,CASSHRLNTGELFF
NA,NA,TRBJ1-3,TRBV28,TGTGCCAGCCTAACAGGGCCTGGAAACACCATATATTTT,CASLTGPGNTIYF